These T cell receptor beta chains were read from a single sample in a study of CD8 T cells in ankylosing spondylitis. Via MiXCR, TCRdb re-called the 5' RACE reads, giving one row per CDR3 protein. The data hold around 770,000 distinct CDR3 sequences, with approximately 12% observed a single time. The specimen was blood, either unsorted or a sorted T cell fraction (not recorded which). The receptors here all came from a male donor with ankylosing spondylitis. CDR3s include the opening cysteine and the closing phenylalanine or tryptophan. The D gene is left open where the match is weak. Only some rows state a clone size, as once, few, many or a class for expanded clones.

D gene | J gene | V gene | clone size | CDR3 protein | CDR3 DNA
TRBD1 | TRBJ1-1 | TRBV7-2 | many | CASSPDRGRETFF | TGTGCCAGCAGCCCGGACAGGGGACGAGAGACTTTCTTT
. | TRBJ2-5 | TRBV20-1 | . | CSAAVPGYQETQYF | TGCAGTGCCGCCGTTCCCGGGTACCAAGAGACCCAGTACTTC
. | TRBJ2-1 | TRBV24-1 | few | CATRQDSYNEQFF | TGTGCCACCAGACAGGATTCCTACAATGAGCAGTTCTTC
TRBD2 | TRBJ2-4 | TRBV20-1 | . | CSARRGRAKNIQYF | TGCAGTGCTAGGCGGGGGAGAGCCAAAAACATTCAGTACTTC
TRBD1 | TRBJ2-2 | TRBV20-1 | many | CSARPGQGYGELFF | TGCAGTGCTAGACCGGGACAGGGGTACGGGGAGCTGTTTTTT
. | TRBJ2-3 | TRBV5-1 | few | CASSSPPPAPQGTDTQYF | TGCGCCAGCAGCTCTCCTCCCCCGGCCCCTCAGGGGACAGATACGCAGTATTTT
TRBD1 | TRBJ1-5 | TRBV20-1 | . | CSARDRGLGQPQHF | TGCAGTGCTAGGGACAGGGGGCTTGGTCAGCCCCAGCATTTT
TRBD1 | TRBJ2-2 | TRBV24-1 | . | CATSDLEGATGELFF | TGTGCCACCAGTGATTTAGAGGGGGCAACCGGGGAGCTGTTTTTT
. | TRBJ2-5 | TRBV5-1 | many | CASSLSTQETQYF | TGCGCCAGCAGCTTGTCTACGCAAGAGACCCAGTACTTC
TRBD2 | TRBJ2-5 | TRBV10-3 | many | CAISDRTSEETQYF | TGTGCCATCAGTGATAGGACTAGCGAAGAGACCCAGTACTTC
TRBD2 | TRBJ2-2 | TRBV7-9 | few | CASSSPGLAATGELFF | TGTGCCAGCAGCTCCCCGGGACTAGCGGCTACCGGGGAGCTGTTTTTT
. | TRBJ2-5 | TRBV6-6 | . | CASLGRTTQYF | TGTGCCAGCCTAGGGAGGACGACCCAGTACTTC
TRBD1 | TRBJ2-5 | TRBV15 | few | CATSRTGQDETQYF | TGTGCCACCAGCAGAACCGGACAGGATGAGACCCAGTACTTC
. | TRBJ1-1 | TRBV12-3/TRBV12-4 | many | CASSLQSNTEAFF | TGTGCCAGCAGTTTGCAGTCAAACACTGAAGCTTTCTTT
TRBD1 | TRBJ2-7 | TRBV7-6 | . | CASSRTGASYEQYF | TGTGCCAGCAGCCGAACAGGGGCTTCCTACGAGCAGTACTTC
. | TRBJ2-1 | TRBV9 | . | CASSSRGGSSYNEQFF | TGTGCCAGCAGCTCCAGAGGGGGTTCCTCCTACAATGAGCAGTTCTTC
. | TRBJ2-7 | TRBV19 | . | CASEDRGEYEQYF | TGTGCCAGCGAAGACCGGGGAGAGTACGAGCAGTACTTC
TRBD1 | TRBJ2-5 | TRBV10-3 | . | CAISGTTGGVETQYF | TGTGCCATCAGTGGGACGACAGGGGGCGTAGAGACCCAGTACTTC
. | TRBJ1-2 | TRBV6-1 | . | CASSPLDMSYGYTF | TGTGCCAGCAGCCCCTTAGACATGAGCTATGGCTACACCTTC
. | TRBJ2-5 | TRBV20-1 | . | CSAVMTTPETQYF | TGCAGTGCTGTAATGACAACGCCGGAGACCCAGTACTTC
. | TRBJ2-5 | TRBV10-3 | many | CASAGGVGETQYF | TGTGCCTCAGCCGGGGGAGTAGGCGAGACCCAGTACTTC
. | TRBJ1-1 | TRBV6-5 | . | CASSYLAGRGNTEAFF | TGTGCCAGCAGTTACTTGGCAGGACGGGGGAACACTGAAGCTTTCTTT
. | TRBJ2-7 | TRBV5-1 | few | CASSLAEGQGPREQYF | TGCGCCAGCAGCTTGGCCGAGGGCCAGGGACCTAGGGAGCAGTACTTC
TRBD2 | TRBJ2-3 | TRBV15 | . | CATSRNPGTSVADTQYF | TGTGCCACCAGCAGAAATCCCGGGACTAGCGTGGCAGATACGCAGTATTTT
TRBD1 | TRBJ2-7 | TRBV7-2 | . | CASSSGTGPHEQYF | TGTGCCAGCAGCTCCGGGACAGGGCCTCACGAGCAGTACTTC
. | TRBJ2-7 | TRBV6-2/TRBV6-3 | . | CASSYMSGTLTSYEQYF | TGTGCCAGCAGTTACATGTCCGGGACGTTGACCTCCTACGAGCAGTACTTC
TRBD2 | TRBJ2-3 | TRBV6-1 | few | CASRKKFLAELSTDTQYF | TGTGCCAGCAGGAAAAAATTCCTAGCGGAGCTTAGCACAGATACGCAGTATTTT
. | TRBJ1-2 | TRBV10-2 | . | CASSDFRSSYGYTF | TGCGCCAGCAGTGATTTCAGGAGCAGCTATGGCTACACCTTC
. | TRBJ2-5 | TRBV7-6 | few | CASSPWGNQETQYF | TGTGCCAGCAGCCCTTGGGGGAACCAAGAGACCCAGTACTTC
TRBD2 | TRBJ2-1 | TRBV20-1 | . | CSARDPRAGGVYNEQFF | TGCAGTGCTAGAGACCCCCGGGCGGGGGGCGTCTACAATGAGCAGTTCTTC
. | TRBJ2-3 | TRBV4-3 | . | CASSPRAHGGSTDTQYF | TGCGCCAGCAGCCCCCGGGCCCATGGCGGCTCCACAGATACGCAGTATTTT
TRBD2 | TRBJ2-1 | TRBV20-1 | many | CSASGGRVYNEQFF | TGCAGTGCTAGTGGAGGGAGGGTCTACAATGAGCAGTTCTTC
. | TRBJ2-6 | TRBV5-1 | . | CASSYAPGPPGANVLTF | TGCGCCAGCAGTTATGCACCGGGACCCCCTGGGGCCAACGTCCTGACTTTC
TRBD1 | TRBJ2-5 | TRBV20-1 | many | CSASMRTGGQETQYF | TGCAGTGCTAGTATGCGCACAGGGGGCCAAGAGACCCAGTACTTC
TRBD1 | TRBJ2-3 | TRBV5-1 | few | CASSPGQGEDTQYF | TGCGCCAGCAGCCCGGGACAGGGGGAAGATACGCAGTATTTT
TRBD1 | TRBJ2-5 | TRBV5-1 | . | CASSLSGTVLQETQYF | TGCGCCAGCAGCTTATCGGGGACAGTATTACAAGAGACCCAGTACTTC
TRBD2 | TRBJ2-7 | TRBV20-1 | . | CSAGRLAGLYEQYF | TGCAGTGCTGGTCGACTAGCGGGATTGTACGAGCAGTACTTC
TRBD1 | TRBJ1-6 | TRBV20-1 | few | CSARFTGTGDSPLHF | TGCAGTGCTAGATTTACCGGGACAGGGGATTCACCCCTCCACTTT
. | TRBJ1-6 | TRBV9 | . | CASSVAQGNSPLHF | TGTGCCAGCAGCGTAGCCCAGGGGAATTCACCCCTCCACTTT
. | TRBJ2-3 | TRBV7-9 | . | CASSARVSGTDTQYF | TGTGCCAGCAGCGCCAGGGTTAGTGGGACAGATACGCAGTATTTT
TRBD2 | TRBJ2-2 | TRBV20-1 | few | CSAGLAGGTGELFF | TGCAGTGCTGGACTAGCGGGGGGGACCGGGGAGCTGTTTTTT
. | TRBJ1-1 | TRBV15 | few | CATSKARQTEAFF | TGTGCCACCAGCAAAGCGCGACAGACTGAAGCTTTCTTT
TRBD2 | TRBJ2-1 | TRBV20-1 | . | CSATTSGGTSFYNEQFF | TGCAGTGCGACCACTAGCGGGGGTACCTCATTTTACAATGAGCAGTTCTTC
. | TRBJ1-3 | TRBV7-2 | many | CASSGVVGNTIYF | TGTGCCAGCAGCGGGGTCGTTGGAAACACCATATATTTT
. | TRBJ2-3 | TRBV4-3 | few | CASSQEPRGTDTQYF | TGCGCCAGCAGCCAAGAGCCCCGAGGCACAGATACGCAGTATTTT
TRBD2 | TRBJ2-1 | TRBV24-1 | few | CATSDEGSGSYEQFF | TGTGCCACCAGTGATGAGGGTAGCGGGTCATATGAGCAGTTCTTC
TRBD2 | TRBJ2-3 | TRBV24-1 | . | CATSEPGLAGNTQYF | TGTGCCACCAGTGAGCCGGGACTAGCGGGAAATACGCAGTATTTT
TRBD2 | TRBJ2-7 | TRBV28 | . | CASSLPGRGSYEQYF | TGTGCCAGCAGTTTACCCGGGAGGGGCAGCTACGAGCAGTACTTC
TRBD1 | TRBJ1-5 | TRBV6-5 | . | CASSYSKGAQGYQPQHF | TGTGCCAGCAGTTACTCGAAGGGGGCCCAGGGTTATCAGCCCCAGCATTTT
. | TRBJ1-2 | TRBV4-2 | few | CASSQPGSENGYTF | TGTGCCAGCAGCCAACCCGGCAGCGAGAATGGCTACACCTTC
. | TRBJ2-1 | TRBV5-6 | . | CASSPGIYYNEQFF | TGTGCCAGCAGCCCCGGGATATACTACAATGAGCAGTTCTTC
TRBD2 | TRBJ2-5 | TRBV20-1 | many | CSAQSGSQETQYF | TGCAGTGCCCAAAGCGGGAGCCAAGAGACCCAGTACTTC
TRBD2 | TRBJ2-1 | TRBV20-1 | few | CSADPLAGGYNEQFF | TGCAGTGCCGACCCCCTAGCGGGAGGATACAATGAGCAGTTCTTC
. | TRBJ2-3 | TRBV6-5 | few | CASSYTRGLTSTDTQYF | TGTGCCAGCAGTTACACCAGGGGCCTCACTAGCACAGATACGCAGTATTTT
. | TRBJ2-2 | TRBV20-1 | . | CSAREAGHTGELFF | TGCAGTGCTAGAGAAGCGGGCCACACCGGGGAGCTGTTTTTT
. | TRBJ1-2 | TRBV20-1 | . | CSARPQDPYGYTF | TGCAGTGCTAGGCCCCAGGACCCATATGGCTACACCTTC
. | TRBJ2-2 | TRBV29-1 | . | CSAGLGIQGGELFF | TGCAGCGCTGGATTAGGGATTCAGGGCGGGGAGCTGTTTTTT
TRBD1 | TRBJ1-4 | TRBV7-2 | many | CASSLGRGEEKLFF | TGTGCCAGCAGCTTAGGCAGGGGGGAGGAAAAACTGTTTTTT